This TCR beta chain was sequenced for a study of response to subunit inactivated influenza vaccine. TCRdb processed the RT-PCR reads anew with MiXCR; each CDR3 protein has one entry. The sample lists fewer than 700,000 distinct CDR3 sequences, 10% to 15% occurring once. The junction had 8 bases not matched to a gene; V was cut back by 3 bases and J by 2 bases. This CDR3 spans 16 amino acids. Germline V gives CDR1 MGHRA, CDR2 YSYEKL. A word on this clonotype: What it binds is not known.

Study-wide results and caveats: It was the authors' suggestion that each seasonal influenza vaccination recruits few new T cells.

This chain uses TRBV4-1 with TRBJ2-3, with 7 bases lining up with TRBD2. The starting material was PBMCs from blood, obtained 45 days after vaccination. The clonotype originates from a man over 45 who received an inactivated influenza vaccine. The CDR3 here is CASSHRGREITDTQYF. The CDR3 nucleotides read TGCGCCAGCAGCCACCGAGGGCGGGAGATCACAGATACGCAGTATTTT.